This T cell receptor beta chain was sequenced during a study of blood T cells in healthy people across ages. The wider study: Per every two T cells, about one barcoded beta molecule was captured by template switching.

Trimming took off 2 bases at V and 9 bases at J, with 10 bases between the two ends. CDR1 SQVTM and CDR2 ANQGSEA come from the germline V gene. The CDR3 is 11 residues long. In regard to this clonotype: The antigen remains undetermined.

Study-level results: More naive CD4+ cells and higher diversity marked long-lived donors relative to aged donors.

A second PCR of 7 to 11 cycles used a sample-barcoded 5' primer and a J-beta primer mix. TCRdb redid the calling of the 5' RACE reads with MiXCR, one entry per CDR3 protein. Of fewer than 900,000 distinct CDR3 sequences listed, roughly 43% are singletons. Caucasian, healthy and from Russia, the donors were aged between 6 and 90. The amount of total RNA extracted per sample was at least 5.5 micrograms. What was sequenced was blood. The chain links TRBV29-1 to TRBJ1-1; D remains ambiguous. The TCR sequence derives from a woman aged 60-75 years in good health. In nucleotides, the CDR3 is TGCAGCGTTGAAAAAGATCTTAAAGCTTTCTTT. The encoded protein is CSVEKDLKAFF.